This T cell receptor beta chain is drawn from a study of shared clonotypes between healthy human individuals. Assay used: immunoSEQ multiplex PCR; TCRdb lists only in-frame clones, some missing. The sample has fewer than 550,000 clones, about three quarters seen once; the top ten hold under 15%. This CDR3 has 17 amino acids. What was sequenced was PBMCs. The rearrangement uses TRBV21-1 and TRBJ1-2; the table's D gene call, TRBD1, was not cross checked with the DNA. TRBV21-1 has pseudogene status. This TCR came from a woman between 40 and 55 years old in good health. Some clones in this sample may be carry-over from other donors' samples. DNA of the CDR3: TGTGCCAGCAGCAAACCAGAGCACAGTCCAATATACTATGGCTACACCTTC. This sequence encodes CASSKPEHSPIYYGYTF.